This T cell receptor beta chain was sequenced for a study of response to subunit inactivated influenza vaccine. Comments on this clonotype: Its antigen is not known.

Study outcomes and limitations: There was a suggestion from the authors that each seasonal influenza vaccination recruits few new T cells.

CDR1 SGHVS and CDR2 FQNEAQ come from the germline V gene. V lost 3 bases to trimming and J lost 8 bases; unmatched junction nucleotides: 4. The CDR3 spans 15 residues. TCRdb re-derived calls from the RT-PCR reads in MiXCR, one entry per CDR3 protein. Among 500,000 to 750,000 distinct CDR3 sequences, around 15% were seen once, and the ten largest hold over 8.5%. The V gene is TRBV7-8, the J gene TRBJ2-1; the match to TRBD2 covers 13 bases. The TCR comes from a man in his fifties who received an inactivated influenza vaccine. Sequencing was performed on PBMCs from blood, taken approximately 12 days after vaccination. The DNA of the CDR3 is TGTGCCAGCAGCTTCGGGACTAGCGGGACCCATGAGCAGTTCTTC. The encoded protein is CASSFGTSGTHEQFF.